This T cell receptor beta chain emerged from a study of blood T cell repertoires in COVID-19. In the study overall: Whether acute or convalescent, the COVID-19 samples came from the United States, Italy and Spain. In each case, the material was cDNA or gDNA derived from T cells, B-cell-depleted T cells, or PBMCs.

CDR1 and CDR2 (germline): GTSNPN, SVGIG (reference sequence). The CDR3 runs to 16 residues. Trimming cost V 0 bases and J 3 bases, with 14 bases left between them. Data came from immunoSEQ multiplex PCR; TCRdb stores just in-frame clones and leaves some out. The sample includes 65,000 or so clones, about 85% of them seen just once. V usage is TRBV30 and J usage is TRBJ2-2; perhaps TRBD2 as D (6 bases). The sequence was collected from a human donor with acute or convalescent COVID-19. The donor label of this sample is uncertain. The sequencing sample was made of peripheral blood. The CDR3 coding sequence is TGTGCCTGGAGTGTACGGGGAGGTTGGGACACCGGGGAGCTGTTTTTT. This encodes CAWSVRGGWDTGELFF.